A selection of T cell receptor beta chains follows, all from one sample in a study of blood T cell repertoires in COVID-19. Libraries were prepared by immunoSEQ multiplex PCR; TCRdb keeps only in-frame clonotypes and omits some of them. The repertoire holds 80,000 to 90,000 clones, with 75% to 90% as singletons. Sequencing input: peripheral blood. The receptors were gathered from a man aged 80 or over with active or convalescent COVID-19. Both conserved end residues are part of each CDR3. A D gene is named only where the DNA matches it firmly. Clone size is stated in some rows and not others, as once, few, many or a class when expanded.

clone_size j_call d_call v_call cdr3_aa cdr3_nt
NA TRBJ2-3 NA TRBV24-1 CATSDLGSPSTDTQYF TGTGCCACCAGTGATTTGGGGAGCCCTAGCACAGATACGCAGTATTTT
NA TRBJ1-6 NA TRBV7-9 CASSITDSYDSPLHF TGTGCCAGCAGCATAACAGACAGTTATGATTCACCCCTCCACTTT
NA TRBJ1-4 NA TRBV5-5 CASSFGGNGEKLFF TGTGCCAGCAGCTTCGGGGGGAACGGTGAAAAACTGTTTTTT
NA TRBJ1-2 TRBD1 TRBV2 CASRATGTGDGYTF TGTGCCAGCAGGGCTACCGGGACAGGTGATGGCTACACCTTC
NA TRBJ2-1 TRBD1 TRBV4-3 CASSQESQGRGNEQFF TGCGCCAGCAGCCAAGAATCACAGGGGAGAGGCAATGAGCAGTTCTTC
few TRBJ2-3 NA TRBV5-4 CASSDSRSTDTQYF TGTGCCAGCAGCGACTCCCGGAGCACAGATACGCAGTATTTT
NA TRBJ2-5 TRBD2 TRBV7-9 CASSFGLAHQETQYF TGTGCCAGCAGTTTCGGACTAGCGCACCAAGAGACCCAGTACTTC
NA TRBJ1-2 TRBD1 TRBV30 CAWITLGDRGFGYGYTF TGTGCCTGGATTACTCTCGGGGACAGGGGGTTTGGCTATGGCTACACCTTC
NA TRBJ2-1 TRBD2 TRBV4-3 CASSLTGGNNEQFF TGCGCCAGCAGCCTGACGGGAGGCAACAATGAGCAGTTCTTC
NA TRBJ2-2 NA TRBV28 CASSFGMWEANTGELFF TGTGCCAGCAGTTTTGGGATGTGGGAGGCAAACACCGGGGAGCTGTTTTTT
NA TRBJ2-7 NA TRBV19 CASSIEGSGEQYF TGTGCCAGTAGTATAGAGGGCAGCGGCGAGCAGTACTTC
NA TRBJ2-1 TRBD2 TRBV24-1 CATSAVRLAGKRNEQFF TGTGCCACCAGTGCCGTCAGACTAGCGGGTAAACGGAATGAGCAGTTCTTC
NA TRBJ1-2 TRBD1 TRBV12-5 CASGPGQGRGYTF TGTGCTAGTGGGCCAGGACAGGGGCGAGGCTACACCTTC
NA TRBJ1-6 NA TRBV6-1 CASSDRGSYNSPLHF TGTGCCAGCAGTGACAGGGGCTCCTATAATTCACCCCTCCACTTT
NA TRBJ2-6 NA TRBV7-8 CASSLSTVLSGANVLTF TGTGCCAGCAGCTTATCCACGGTTCTCTCCGGGGCCAACGTCCTGACTTTC
NA TRBJ1-5 NA TRBV5-5 CASSLAVLTASNQPQHF TGTGCCAGCAGCTTGGCAGTTTTGACAGCCAGCAATCAGCCCCAGCATTTT
NA TRBJ1-1 NA TRBV12-3/TRBV12-4 CASSFLSGTEAFF TGTGCCAGCAGTTTTTTGTCGGGCACTGAAGCTTTCTTT
NA TRBJ2-2 TRBD2 TRBV19 CASMASGRANTGELFF TGTGCCAGTATGGCGAGCGGGAGGGCCAACACCGGGGAGCTGTTTTTT
NA TRBJ2-3 NA TRBV6-4 CASSDSSVADTQYF TGTGCCAGCAGTGACTCTAGCGTCGCAGATACGCAGTATTTT
NA TRBJ2-1 TRBD2 TRBV5-1 CASSTDGTTIYNEQFF TGCGCCAGCAGCACGGACGGGACTACAATCTACAATGAGCAGTTCTTC